The text below deals with one T cell receptor beta chain. What this receptor recognizes is not known. Base-call qualities are not available, and no considerably larger clone is one nucleotide away. Donors were around 37 systemically healthy Caucasian individuals from Russia aged about 6 to 100 years. Each donor gave 8 to 10 milliliters of peripheral blood, collected into EDTA-treated Vacutainer tubes. Ficoll-Paque density-gradient centrifugation was used to isolate PBMCs, with at least 7 million obtained per sample. Trizol reagent was used to extract total RNA from the PBMCs, yielding at least 5.5 micrograms per sample. Naive CD45RAhigh/CD27high T cell percentages were measured by flow cytometry on a PBMC aliquot from every donor. This sample stems from a study of blood T cells in healthy people across ages (dated by TCRdb to 2014 to 2015). Background for the entire study: In model experiments, template switching captured roughly one uniquely barcoded TCR beta cDNA molecule for every two T cells. Using deep sequencing normalized with unique cDNA molecular identifiers, the study measured how TCR beta repertoire diversity changes with age. The donors were divided into four age groups: young (average approximately 17 years), middle-aged (almost 40), aged (approximately 62) and long-lived (around 80). The study analyzed two additional independent replicas of 1 million unique cDNA reads from the same blood draw for two donors, one aged 18 to 29 and one aged 80 or older. Results the study describes overall, beyond this receptor: Compared with the aged group, the long-lived group had more naive CD4+ T cells, fewer expanded clones and increased TCR diversity, suggesting age selection. Because donor CMV infection status was unknown, age-related changes in expanded clonotypes were potentially confounded. The percentage of naive T cells measured by flow cytometry correlated strongly with observed TCR beta diversity. Since profiling was done on bulk unsorted PBMCs, naive and antigen-experienced compartments could not be conclusively compared. Observed TCR beta diversity per million T cells fell roughly linearly with age, and a significant reduction was already apparent by age roughly 41. Estimates of total diversity based on one million sequenced T cells were considered lower bounds and underestimates.

A distance of 14 bases separates the germline ends of V and J, which lose 3 bases and 0 bases respectively. Measured from the cysteine to the phenylalanine, the CDR3 is 15 residues long. Only CDR3 DNA remains: 45 bases, in frame from the first base. CDR1 DFQATT and CDR2 SNEGSKA were looked up in the germline V gene (reference sequence). The library was prepared using 5' RACE. Reads for this sample came from an Illumina HiSeq 2500. A second PCR of 7 to 11 cycles was performed with a sample-barcoded 5' primer and a J-beta primer mix. Each TCR beta cDNA molecule received a unique molecular identifier from a template-switch 5' adaptor carrying 12 random nucleotides. At least 2.5 million CDR3-containing paired-end reads were obtained from each sample. First-strand cDNA was synthesized from all RNA with the Mint cDNA synthesis kit, primed by a TRBC-specific oligonucleotide. Following uracil-DNA glycosylase treatment, all cDNA underwent a first 18-cycle PCR with the universal primers M1SS and BC2_uni_R. From the authors' description of their analysis: Normalization of each sample was performed by random selection of 1 million high-quality reads, each carrying a distinct molecular identifier. Reads with shared molecular identifiers were discarded instead of being binned into consensus sequences. CDR3 identification, clonotype clustering and error correction used MiTCR with a Q25 quality threshold and the strictest error-elimination algorithm. A nonparametric unseen species model using Euler transformation provided a lower-bound estimate of total TCR beta diversity. TCRdb's own reprocessing of the public reads used fastp at Q25 and MiXCR and kept productive beta chains. Records with the same CDR3 protein are collapsed into one entry carrying the most frequent genes and DNA. The V and J calls here are based on TCRdb, not the publication. This sample holds about 930,000 distinct CDR3 sequences; about 29% were observed only once. The ten largest clones take up roughly 10% of the sample.

These records were also assigned to another study, of T cells of mothers and their children. The second study reports: The donors were nine systemically healthy Caucasian individuals, made up of three mothers and their six children. cDNA synthesis used all of the extracted RNA, with 1.5 ug of RNA in each 15 ul reaction. In the second PCR, sample barcodes and 2-4 random nucleotides were introduced via the M1S primer. More than 9.5 million TCR beta CDR3 reads were obtained from each mother, and about 3 million reads were obtained from each child. Thymic selection shapes the output of TCR recombination in a similar way in related and unrelated pairs, and inherited differences have a minor effect. Normalized repertoire overlap was always found to be slightly, but never significantly, higher in related mother-child pairs than in unrelated mother-child pairs. No persistent microchimeric T cell clones were detected, at a sensitivity of about 100 clones per million clonotypes. To look for features that set related mother-child pairs apart from unrelated individuals, the researchers ran deep NGS to compare the TCR beta repertoires of mothers and children. The mean age was about 38 +/- 4 years for the mothers and about 10 +/- 4 years for the children. After adapters were ligated using NEBNext reagents, the libraries underwent 100+100 nt paired-end sequencing on an Illumina HiSeq 2000. To prevent cross-contamination, the mother and child libraries were prepared one month apart and sequenced in separate runs. Between roughly 500,000 and 2,300,000 distinct TCR beta clonotypes were identified per donor. Naive TCR beta clonotypes were estimated from low-frequency clonotypes matched to each donor's FACS-determined naive share, without sorting.

The TCR was taken from a woman between 40 and 55 years old in good health. The chain employs TRBV20-1 and TRBJ1-1; the D gene is perhaps TRBD1, from 5 matching bases. The sequencing input was blood. In nucleotides, the sequence is TGCAGTGCTAGGAACGATATGGGACTGAACACTGAAGCTTTCTTT. It codes for CSARNDMGLNTEAFF.